The rows below give T cell receptor beta chains drawn from one sample of a study of response to subunit inactivated influenza vaccine. TCRdb re-called the RT-PCR reads with MiXCR, one entry per CDR3 protein. The sample consists of about 570,000 distinct CDR3 sequences, around 11% of them appearing once. The same data also went into a second study, on T cells expressing NK-cell markers.

The sample was PBMCs from blood, taken on the day of vaccination. The receptors derive from a middle-aged man who received an inactivated influenza vaccine. CDR3s include the opening cysteine and the closing phenylalanine or tryptophan. D genes are given only for firm matches. Expanded clones get a size class; other rows say once, few or many, or leave the size out.

V gene	J gene	D gene	clone size	CDR3 protein	CDR3 DNA
TRBV24-1	TRBJ1-2	NA	few	CATSDRRDSNYGYTF	TGTGCCACCAGTGATCGAAGGGACTCTAACTATGGCTACACCTTC
TRBV7-6	TRBJ2-1	NA	NA	CASSLEWGPSSYNEQFF	TGTGCCAGCAGCTTAGAGTGGGGACCAAGCTCCTACAATGAGCAGTTCTTC
TRBV24-1	TRBJ2-3	TRBD2	NA	CATSDLTSGRASDTQYF	TGTGCCACCAGTGACCTGACTAGCGGGAGGGCCTCAGATACGCAGTATTTT
TRBV4-1	TRBJ2-1	NA	few	CASSQRSAGNEQFF	TGCGCCAGCAGCCAACGTTCGGCCGGGAATGAGCAGTTCTTC
TRBV9	TRBJ2-3	TRBD2	NA	CASGPSGFSTDTQYF	TGTGCCAGCGGGCCTAGCGGATTTAGCACAGATACGCAGTATTTT
TRBV29-1	TRBJ1-2	NA	NA	CSVSLGSPNYGYTF	TGCAGCGTTTCGCTAGGGTCGCCTAACTATGGCTACACCTTC
TRBV28	TRBJ1-4	NA	few	CASRESPSSEKLFF	TGTGCCAGCAGAGAAAGCCCATCGAGCGAAAAACTGTTTTTT
TRBV20-1	TRBJ2-3	TRBD2	NA	CSANILAGGLPDTQYF	TGCAGTGCTAATATACTAGCGGGAGGGTTGCCAGATACGCAGTATTTT
TRBV12-3/TRBV12-4	TRBJ2-3	NA	few	CASSFTGSGTDTQYF	TGTGCCAGCAGTTTTACCGGGAGTGGCACAGATACGCAGTATTTT
TRBV20-1	TRBJ2-5	TRBD2	NA	CSASGLAGGREAQYF	TGCAGTGCTAGCGGACTAGCGGGGGGAAGAGAGGCCCAGTACTTC
TRBV29-1	TRBJ1-1	NA	many	CSVEYYSQAEAFF	TGCAGCGTTGAGTATTACTCGCAGGCTGAAGCTTTCTTT
TRBV29-1	TRBJ2-2	TRBD2	few	CSVATSGGLNTGELFF	TGCAGCGTTGCTACTAGCGGGGGGCTAAACACCGGGGAGCTGTTTTTT
TRBV12-3/TRBV12-4	TRBJ2-7	NA	many	CASSSGHLRFPGEQYF	TGTGCCAGCAGTTCTGGACACTTACGTTTCCCAGGCGAGCAGTACTTC
TRBV27	TRBJ2-2	TRBD2	NA	CASSLLELAGNTGELFF	TGTGCCAGCAGCCTCCTAGAACTAGCGGGAAACACCGGGGAGCTGTTTTTT
TRBV12-3/TRBV12-4	TRBJ1-1	NA	NA	CASSRQGSLLAEAFF	TGTGCCAGCAGCCGGCAGGGTTCTTTGTTGGCTGAAGCTTTCTTT
TRBV2	TRBJ2-3	NA	NA	CAGNLQGTSTDTQYF	TGTGCCGGTAACCTACAGGGAACTAGCACAGATACGCAGTATTTT
TRBV7-9	TRBJ2-5	TRBD2	NA	CASSFGSGRFETQYF	TGTGCCAGCAGCTTTGGGAGCGGGAGATTTGAGACCCAGTACTTC
TRBV12-3/TRBV12-4	TRBJ2-5	TRBD2	few	CASSRIAGRGETQYF	TGTGCCAGCAGCCGCATAGCGGGGAGAGGGGAGACCCAGTACTTC
TRBV18	TRBJ2-5	TRBD1	few	CASSPLQGARETQYF	TGTGCCAGCTCACCACTGCAGGGGGCCCGAGAGACCCAGTACTTC
TRBV10-3	TRBJ2-1	NA	few	CAITRGLGDEQFF	TGTGCCATCACGCGGGGTCTGGGAGATGAGCAGTTCTTC
TRBV16	TRBJ2-5	NA	NA	CASSHLTSPETQYF	TGTGCCAGCAGCCACCTTACTAGCCCGGAGACCCAGTACTTC
TRBV12-3/TRBV12-4	TRBJ2-2	NA	NA	CASSLQVTATGELFF	TGTGCCAGCAGTTTGCAGGTCACTGCGACCGGGGAGCTGTTTTTT
TRBV20-1	TRBJ2-7	NA	many	CSAAYGDYEQYF	TGCAGTGCCGCCTATGGAGACTACGAGCAGTACTTC
TRBV7-2	TRBJ1-4	TRBD1	NA	CASRRDRGREKLFF	TGTGCCAGCAGGAGGGACAGGGGGCGGGAAAAACTGTTTTTT
TRBV10-3	TRBJ2-5	TRBD2	NA	CAIKEGGLPETQYF	TGTGCCATCAAGGAGGGAGGGCTACCAGAGACCCAGTACTTC
TRBV7-6	TRBJ1-6	NA	NA	CASSRSGNSPLHF	TGTGCCAGCAGCCGAAGTGGGAACTCACCCCTCCACTTT
TRBV4-3	TRBJ1-2	NA	few	CASSQEWGQLYGYTF	TGCGCCAGCAGCCAAGAATGGGGCCAGCTTTATGGCTACACCTTC
TRBV18	TRBJ1-4	NA	NA	CASSPPQGGEKLFF	TGTGCCAGCTCACCACCTCAGGGTGGCGAAAAACTGTTTTTT